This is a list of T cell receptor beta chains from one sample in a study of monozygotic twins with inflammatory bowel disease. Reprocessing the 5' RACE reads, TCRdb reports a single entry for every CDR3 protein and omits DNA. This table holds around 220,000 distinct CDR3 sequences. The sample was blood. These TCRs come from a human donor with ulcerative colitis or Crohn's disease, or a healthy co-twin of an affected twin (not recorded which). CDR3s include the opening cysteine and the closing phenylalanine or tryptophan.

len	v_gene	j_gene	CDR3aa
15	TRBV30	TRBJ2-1	CAWTGRSGGGNEQFF
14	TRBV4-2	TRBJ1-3	CASSQAGGYYTIYF
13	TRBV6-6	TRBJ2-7	CASMTSGSVEQYF
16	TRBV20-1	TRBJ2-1	CSATLLNRSSYNEQFF
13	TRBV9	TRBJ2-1	CASRGGAAPEQFF
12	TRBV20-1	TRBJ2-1	CSASVAGDEQFF
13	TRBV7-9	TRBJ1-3	CASSVYSGNTIYF
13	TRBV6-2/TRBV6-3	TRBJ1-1	CASSPTGRPEAFF
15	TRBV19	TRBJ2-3	CATRARTSSTDTQYF
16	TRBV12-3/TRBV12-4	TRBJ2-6	CASSWRGGSGANVLTF
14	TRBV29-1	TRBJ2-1	CSGGQGGSYNEQFF
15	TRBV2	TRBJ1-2	CASRPGQGANYGYTF
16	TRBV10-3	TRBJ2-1	CAISERLAGDRNEQFF
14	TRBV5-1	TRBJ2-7	CASSLSGGTYEQYF
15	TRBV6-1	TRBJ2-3	CASTPGWGGTDTQYF
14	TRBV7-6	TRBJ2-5	CASSPSLVQETQYF
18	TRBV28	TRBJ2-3	CASSLEAPGTSRSDTQYF
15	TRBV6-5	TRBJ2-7	CASSYSPSSSYEQYF
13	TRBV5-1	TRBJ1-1	CASSTGQNTGAFF
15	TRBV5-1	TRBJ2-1	CASSTPAGGYNEQFF
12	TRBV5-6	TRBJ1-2	CASSQDSYGYTF
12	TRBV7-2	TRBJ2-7	CASSDLTGEQYF
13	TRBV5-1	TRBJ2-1	CASSLVSNNEQFF
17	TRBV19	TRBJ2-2	CATIGISGHANTGELFF
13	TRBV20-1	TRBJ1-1	CSAYDSSNTEAFF
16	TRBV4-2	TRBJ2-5	CASSQSLLPPQETQYF
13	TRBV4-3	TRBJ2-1	CASSQSTRNEQFF
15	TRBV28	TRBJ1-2	CASSLPQGARYGYTF
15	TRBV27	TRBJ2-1	CASSQQGALGNEQFF
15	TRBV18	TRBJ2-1	CASSPPAGVYNEQFF
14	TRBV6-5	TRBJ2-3	CASSYRQFTDTQYF
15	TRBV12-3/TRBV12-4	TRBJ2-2	CASSYRQGGRGELFF